Following are 11 T cell receptor beta chains from one sample sequenced in a study of T cells in Graves' hyperthyroidism and ophthalmopathy. TCR beta CDR3 regions were amplified from RNA transcripts. The HTBI primer set served for first-round RT-PCR of the TCR CDR3. TCRdb re-analysed the multiplex PCR reads in MiXCR, keeping a single row per CDR3 protein. The table has over 120,000 distinct CDR3 sequences, roughly a fifth seen once. Sequenced input: blood. These receptors all stem from a woman between 45 and 60 years old with Graves' hyperthyroidism that later progressed to Graves' ophthalmopathy.

This clonotype was observed at least ten times. The CDR3 loop reads CASSSDSETQYF. The CDR3, as DNA: TGTGCCAGCAGCTCGGACAGCGAGACCCAGTACTTC. The gene calls are TRBV7-8 and TRBJ2-5; maybe TRBD1 (6 bases). The CDR3 extends over 12 amino acids. Germline V gives CDR1 SGHVS, CDR2 FQNEAQ. Trimming took off 4 bases at V and 5 bases at J, with 8 bases between the two ends.

This clonotype was picked up many times. This sequence joins TRBV6-1 and TRBJ2-7; TRBD1 is a possible D gene (6 bases). V lost 5 bases and J lost 0, with 14 bases in between. Germline V CDR1 and CDR2: MNHNS, SASEGT. The CDR3 covers 15 residues. CDR3 DNA sequence: TGTGCCAGCAGTTCCAGGGGACGGCCCTCCTACGAGCAGTACTTC. Translated, it gives CASSSRGRPSYEQYF.

The chain carries TRBV2 and TRBJ2-1, with 13 positions matching TRBD2. The CDR3 spans 14 residues. Trimming removed 6 bases from V and 8 bases from J; junction bases left unmatched: 4. Germline CDR1 reads SNHLY; CDR2 reads FYNNEI. The CDR3 nucleotides read TGTGCCAGCAGGGGACTAGCGGGATTCGATGAGCAGTTCTTC. Protein sequence: CASRGLAGFDEQFF.

This clonotype was seen ten or more times. The chain carries TRBV7-9 and TRBJ2-5; D possibly matches TRBD1 or TRBD2 (5 bases each). The CDR3 consists of 14 residues. Trimming took off 5 bases at V and 7 bases at J, with 17 bases between the two ends. The germline CDR1 and CDR2 sequences are SEHNR and FQNEAQ (reference sequence). CDR3 sequence: CASSESGRQMTQYF. The CDR3 coding sequence is TGTGCCAGCAGCGAAAGTGGGAGACAGATGACCCAGTACTTC.

This chain connects TRBV18 to TRBJ2-7, with 11 positions matching TRBD2. Unmatched junction bases numbered 12, after V lost 3 bases and J lost 5 bases. CDR1 is KGHSH, CDR2 LQKENI, per germline. There are 17 residues in the CDR3. CDR3: CASSPQPLAGGKDEQYF. CDR3 DNA sequence: TGTGCCAGCTCACCTCAGCCCCTAGCGGGAGGTAAAGACGAGCAGTACTTC.

V usage is TRBV6-2 or TRBV6-3 and J usage is TRBJ2-2; possible D gene TRBD2, 6 bases. The CDR3 length is 13 residues. Per germline, CDR1 MNHEY and CDR2 SVGEGT. The ends were cut back, 6 bases at V and 4 bases at J, with 9 bases in the middle. This chain's CDR3 is CASRAGSTGELFF. The CDR3 nucleotides read TGTGCCAGCAGGGCGGGGAGCACCGGGGAGCTGTTTTTT.

This chain joins TRBV20-1 and TRBJ2-3; 10 bases line up with TRBD2. The CDR3 length is 15 residues. The germline gives CDR1 DFQATT, CDR2 SNEGSKA (reference sequence). Trimming at V came to 0 bases and at J to 5 bases, leaving 5 bases not matched to a gene. Here the CDR3 DNA reads TGCAGTGCTAGAGATTTGGCTAGCGGGGGAGATACGCAGTATTTT. Residues: CSARDLASGGDTQYF.

On this clonotype itself: The limits of the CDR3 on the DNA are not certain, so only TCRdb's listed CDR3 is given. This chain joins TRBV5-6 and TRBJ1-1. In germline, CDR1 is SGHDT, CDR2 YYEEEE. Both ends counted, the CDR3 spans 19 residues. The CDR3: CASSFYICSARRTNTEAFF.

On this clonotype itself: A much more abundant neighbour one base away suggests this may be a read error. The CDR3 does not end in the conserved phenylalanine or tryptophan, so this is likely a read error. The chain links TRBV28 to TRBJ1-5; 8 nucleotides line up with TRBD1. CDR3 size: 13 residues. With 8 bases clipped from V and 4 bases from J, the junction kept 4 bases outside the gene matches. Germline assignment: CDR1 MDHEN and CDR2 SYDVKM. CDR3 residues: CASLRQGNQPQHL. The CDR3 DNA sequence: TGTGCCAGCCTTAGACAGGGGAATCAGCCCCAGCATCTT.

In this sample, this clonotype turned up many times. The DNA of the CDR3 is TGTGCCAGCATGGGGGGGAGCTACAATGAGCAGTTCTTC. Amino acid sequence: CASMGGSYNEQFF. The chain combines TRBV27 with TRBJ2-1; 7 bases fit TRBD2. The CDR3 is made up of 13 amino acids. Looked up from germline, CDR1 is MNHEY and CDR2 is SMNVEV (reference sequence). V shed 7 bases, J shed 3 bases, and the junction held 3 bases outside the gene matches.

There are a few counts of this clonotype. The J gene is TRBJ2-5, the V gene TRBV5-1; D might be TRBD2 (6 bases). Trimming shortened V by 4 bases and J by 7 bases, and 17 bases separated the two germline ends. CDR1 SGHRS and CDR2 YFSETQ come from the germline V gene. This CDR3 is 14 amino acids long. The CDR3 here is CASSGDSPVVTQYF. The CDR3 DNA is TGCGCCAGCAGCGGGGACTCTCCGGTGGTGACCCAGTACTTC.